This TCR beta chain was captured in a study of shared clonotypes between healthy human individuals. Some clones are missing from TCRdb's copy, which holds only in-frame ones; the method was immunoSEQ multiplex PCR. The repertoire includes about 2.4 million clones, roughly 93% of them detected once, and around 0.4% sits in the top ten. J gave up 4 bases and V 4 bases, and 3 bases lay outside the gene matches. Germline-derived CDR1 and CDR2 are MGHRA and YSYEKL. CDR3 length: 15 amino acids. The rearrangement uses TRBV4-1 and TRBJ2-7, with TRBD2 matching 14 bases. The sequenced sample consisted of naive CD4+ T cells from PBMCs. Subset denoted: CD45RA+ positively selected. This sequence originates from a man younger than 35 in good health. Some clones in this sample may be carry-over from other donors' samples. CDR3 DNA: TGCGCCAGCAGCCGGACTAGCGGGAGGACGTACGAGCAGTACTTC. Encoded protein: CASSRTSGRTYEQYF.